This paragraph reports one T cell receptor beta chain. Its antigen remains unknown. This entry is derived from a study of T cell responses to AZD1222 COVID-19 vaccine. Overall study: Analysis merged second doses at about 4 or about 12 weeks. The study's findings and limits: The breadth and depth of Spike-specific TCRs increased once two AZD1222 doses had been given. Repertoires in all cases were sampled only once the peak T cell response had passed.

The CDR3 covers 16 residues. V lost 1 base, J lost 3 bases, and 7 bases stayed unmatched. Germline V gene data show CDR1 as LGHNA and CDR2 as YNFKEQ. Clones were sequenced by immunoSEQ multiplex PCR, and TCRdb holds only the in-frame ones, with some missing. The sample consists of some 160,000 clones, around 93% of them appearing once. The origin of this receptor is an adult in good health. The chain links TRBV4-2 to TRBJ2-7; 9 nucleotides match TRBD2. The sample in question was peripheral blood, obtained on day 0 of AZD1222 vaccination. The CDR3 DNA follows: TGTGCCAGCAGCCAAGGGGTAGCGGGAGTAAGCTACGAGCAGTACTTC. This encodes CASSQGVAGVSYEQYF.